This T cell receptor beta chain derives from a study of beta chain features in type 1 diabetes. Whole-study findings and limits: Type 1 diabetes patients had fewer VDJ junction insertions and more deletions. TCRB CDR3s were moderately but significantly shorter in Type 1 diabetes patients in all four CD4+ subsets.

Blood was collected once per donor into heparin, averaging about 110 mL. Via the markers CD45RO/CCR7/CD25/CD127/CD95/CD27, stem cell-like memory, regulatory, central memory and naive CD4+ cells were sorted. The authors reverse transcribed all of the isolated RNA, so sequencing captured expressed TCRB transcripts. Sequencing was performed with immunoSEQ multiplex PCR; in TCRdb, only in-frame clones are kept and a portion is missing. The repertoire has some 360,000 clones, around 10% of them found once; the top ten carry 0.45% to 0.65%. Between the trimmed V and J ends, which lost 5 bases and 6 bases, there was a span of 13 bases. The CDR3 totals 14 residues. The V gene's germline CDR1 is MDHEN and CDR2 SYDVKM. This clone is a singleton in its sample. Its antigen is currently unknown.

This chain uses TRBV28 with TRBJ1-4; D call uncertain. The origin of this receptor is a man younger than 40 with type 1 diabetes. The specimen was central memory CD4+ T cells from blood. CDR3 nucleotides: TGTGCCAGCAGTCCTCGGTCCCATCATGAAAAACTGTTTTTT. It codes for CASSPRSHHEKLFF.